Given below is one T cell receptor beta chain in context. Its antigen is not known. The data originate from a study of chemoradiotherapy in HPV16-positive cancers. Study information: Two HPV16-positive patients' cells yielded candidate HPV-specific clones and common motifs. The study's findings and limits: Candidate HPV-specific clones and E7-related TCR motifs grew in tumor during treatment. For HPV16-positive patients, expanding HPV-responsive T cells associated with longer recurrence-free survival.

Trimming at V came to 7 bases and at J to 7 bases, leaving 6 bases not matched to a gene. Germline lookup yields CDR1 SQVTM and CDR2 ANQGSEA. CDR3 length equals 12 residues. Sequencing was performed with immunoSEQ multiplex PCR; in TCRdb, only in-frame clones are kept and a portion is missing. The sample lists about 23,000 clones; roughly 87% were seen once. Here the sequenced sample was blood, taken from a patient who underwent chemoradiotherapy. The receptor was derived from a human donor with HPV-associated anogenital cancer. V usage is TRBV29-1 and J usage is TRBJ2-1, with 8 nucleotides matching TRBD1. CDR3 DNA: TGCAGCGCAGACAGGGGTGGTAATGAGCAGTTCTTC. Translation gives CSADRGGNEQFF.